The subject of this entry is one T cell receptor beta chain. Its antigen has not been determined. Base-call qualities are not available, and no considerably larger clone is one nucleotide away. At the junction V is shortened by 4 bases and J by 5 bases, with 7 bases in between. For CDR1 and CDR2, the germline V gene lists KGHSH and LQKENI. Reading from cysteine to phenylalanine, the CDR3 counts 12 amino acids. The CDR3 DNA has 36 bases and is translated from base 1. TCRbeta CDR3 regions were amplified from genomic DNA by means of the immunoSEQ Assay, a bias-controlled multiplex PCR. Per the authors' processing: The number of nucleated cells in each sample was estimated by amplification of reference gene primers within the assay. Sequence reads were collapsed and filtered to measure the absolute abundance of every unique TCRbeta CDR3 rearrangement. Productive Simpson clonality was computed per sample as the square root of Simpson's diversity index over productive rearrangements. TCRdb re-hosts the immuneACCESS table, in-frame sequences only. Its copies lack some clones; in the studies checked, an unresolved V gene accounts for under half of them, and the cause for the rest is not known. The DNA was the basis for D and trimming; V, J and clone size are from that table. The sample profile shows around 230,000 clones; roughly 88% of them were found once. About 2.2% of the sample is held by the ten biggest clonotypes.

These data belong to a study of blood T cell repertoires in COVID-19 (dated by TCRdb to the early 2020s). Broadly, across the study: Samples covering the acute and convalescent phases of COVID-19 were provided by collaborators in the United States, Italy and Spain. The material from the prospective study consisted of cDNA or gDNA derived from T cells, B-cell-depleted T cells, or PBMCs. The dataset comprised deeply sampled blood TCRbeta repertoires from subjects exposed to, actively infected with, or recovered from COVID-19. The repertoires were released in a freely available public database meant as a resource for research on the immune response to SARS-CoV-2. The samples were drawn from the first 160 participants of the ongoing ImmuneRACE study and from some 1,300 subjects provided by 6 global collaborators. The sample metadata nearly always contained a de-identified subject ID, COVID-19 status, age in years and sex. Where HLA class I and class II types were available, the types were taken from metadata supplied by the sample provider, not from assay-based typing.

Results and caveats for the whole study, not just this receptor: Clinical and demographic metadata were provided uncurated, with the amount varying by source and participant.

Another Seattle source contributed samples from volunteer blood donors who had recovered from COVID-19. The collaborating institutions used their own protocols to collect whole blood in K2EDTA tubes. Collaborator samples were shipped for TCRbeta analysis as frozen whole blood, isolated PBMCs, or DNA extracted from either sample type. Sequenced input: peripheral blood. The chain is encoded by TRBV18 joined to TRBJ2-3; the D gene is not confidently resolved. The receptor was derived from a young man who had recovered from COVID-19. The CDR3 corresponds to CASSLEEDTQYF. In nucleotides, the sequence is TGTGCCAGCTCACTAGAAGAAGATACGCAGTATTTT.